These 25 T cell receptor beta chains share one sample of origin, sequenced in a study of spatial heterogeneity in lung cancer. A single record per CDR3 protein comes from TCRdb applying MiXCR to the 5' RACE reads. In the table there are roughly 70,000 distinct CDR3 sequences, roughly 8.9% of which are singletons. Time point here: blood at routine non-recurrence follow-up after resection. Sample: PBMCs, taken at follow-up. The receptors derive from a female donor with early-stage non-small cell lung cancer.

In its sample, this clonotype was seen many times. V and J are TRBV3-1 and TRBJ2-1; D remains ambiguous. V was pared by 1 base and J by 9 bases, with 10 bases between. Germline CDR1 and CDR2: LGHDT and YNNKEL (reference sequence). The CDR3 consists of 13 residues. CDR3 DNA: TGTGCCAGCAGCCAAGCTGTCGATCTTGAGCAGTTCTTC. Amino acids: CASSQAVDLEQFF.

The CDR3 nucleotides are TGCGCCAGCAGCCCGTACAGGGGGGAAGAGACCCAGTACTTC. This gives the protein CASSPYRGEETQYF. The gene calls are TRBV5-1 and TRBJ2-5, with 8 bases matching TRBD1. CDR3 length: 14 amino acids. CDR1 is SGHRS, CDR2 YFSETQ, per germline. V shed 4 bases and J 3 bases; nucleotides not matched to a gene: 5.

This clonotype was seen at least ten times. The chain links TRBV3-1 to TRBJ2-6; D remains unclear. The CDR3 runs to 12 residues. The ends were cut back, 11 bases at V and 2 bases at J, with 7 bases in the middle. CDR1 and CDR2 from the germline V gene are LGHDT and YNNKEL (reference sequence). The CDR3 reads CAVRAGANVLTF. The DNA of the CDR3 is TGTGCCGTTAGAGCTGGGGCCAACGTCCTGACTTTC. The full variable domain, its missing parts supplied by reference TRBV3-1 and TRBJ2-6, is DTAVSQTPKYLVTQMGNDKSIKCEQNLGHDTMYWYKQDSKKFLKIMFSYNNKELIINETVPNRFSPKSPDKAHLNLHINSLELGDSAVYFCAVRAGANVLTFGAGSRLTVL.

This clonotype was found a few times. This sequence joins TRBV29-1 and TRBJ2-7, with D maybe TRBD2 (6 bases). Germline V gene lookup returns CDR1 SQVTM and CDR2 ANQGSEA. Between the trimmed V and J ends, which lost 4 bases and 5 bases, there was a span of 15 bases. The CDR3 is 13 residues long. The CDR3 loop is CSVAKAGEDEQYF. In nucleotides, the CDR3 is TGCAGCGTTGCGAAGGCTGGGGAGGACGAGCAGTACTTC.

This clonotype was counted ten times or more. V is TRBV7-3 and J is TRBJ2-1; tentatively, D is TRBD1 or TRBD2 (5 bases each). The V end was cut by 0 bases, the J end by 0 bases, with 9 bases between. The CDR3 has 16 residues. Germline V gene data show CDR1 as SGHTA and CDR2 as FQGTGA. The CDR3 loop reads CASSLTGASSYNEQFF. The CDR3 DNA reads TGTGCCAGCAGCTTAACCGGGGCCAGCTCCTACAATGAGCAGTTCTTC.

This clonotype appeared many times. The chain recombines TRBV27 with TRBJ2-7; TRBD1 might be the D (6 bases). This CDR3 region has 13 residues. Trimming removed 4 bases at V and 3 bases at J, with 10 bases between. CDR1 is MNHEY and CDR2 is SMNVEV in the germline V gene (reference sequence). CDR3 nucleotides: TGTGCCAGCAGTTGGGGACACCGCTACGAGCAGTACTTC. It codes for CASSWGHRYEQYF.

CDR3 loop: CSATATGWGYTF. The CDR3 coding sequence is TGCAGTGCTACAGCGACAGGGTGGGGCTACACCTTC. The gene calls are TRBV20-1 and TRBJ1-2, with 7 bases lining up with TRBD1. The CDR3 runs to 12 residues. V lost 4 bases and J lost 8; bases outside the gene matches: 7. Per the germline V gene, CDR1 is DFQATT and CDR2 is SNEGSKA (reference sequence).

Ten or more counts support this clonotype. The CDR3 spells CASSLFEGQAGGYTF. The DNA of the CDR3 is TGTGCCAGCAGTTTATTTGAAGGACAGGCTGGGGGCTACACCTTC. The rearrangement joins TRBV27 to TRBJ1-2; 7 bases fit TRBD1. Germline V gene data show CDR1 as MNHEY and CDR2 as SMNVEV (reference sequence). The CDR3 has 15 amino acids. Trimming at V came to 1 base and at J to 8 bases, leaving 10 bases not matched to a gene.

The chain has TRBV7-2 and TRBJ2-3, with D hard to call. Deletions cut 7 bases from V and 2 bases from J, with 22 bases between. Germline CDR1 is SGHTA and CDR2 is FQGNSA. This CDR3 is 17 amino acids long. Here the CDR3 reads CASNPRSGARPTDTQYF. The CDR3 DNA is TGTGCCAGCAACCCCCGGAGTGGAGCGAGGCCCACAGATACGCAGTATTTT. Supplemented by reference TRBV7-2 and TRBJ2-3, the full variable domain reads GAGVSQSPSNKVTEKGKDVELRCDPISGHTALYWYRQSLGQGLEFLIYFQGNSAPDKSGLPSDRFSAERTGGSVSTLTIQRTQQEDSAVYLCASNPRSGARPTDTQYFGPGTRLTVL.

At least ten counts were recorded for this clonotype. The rearrangement links TRBV5-6 to TRBJ2-4; D perhaps matches TRBD2 (6 bases). The CDR3 is 15 amino acids. V lost 4 bases, J lost 8 bases, and 19 bases lay in between. In germline, CDR1 is SGHDT, CDR2 YYEEEE. In DNA form, the CDR3 reads TGTGCCAGCAGCCCATTGCGGGACGAGCTGGACATTCAGTACTTC. Its translation: CASSPLRDELDIQYF.

This clonotype was found a few times. The rearrangement uses TRBV2 and TRBJ2-2; the match to TRBD2 covers 7 bases. This CDR3 region has 15 residues. CDR1 SNHLY and CDR2 FYNNEI come from the germline V gene. After removal of 5 bases from V and 4 bases from J, the junction contained 7 bases not matched to a gene. This chain's CDR3 is CASSRSGTSTGELFF. For the CDR3, the DNA is TGTGCCAGCAGTCGAAGCGGGACCTCCACCGGGGAGCTGTTTTTT. Full variable domain (missing parts from reference TRBV2 and TRBJ2-2): EPEVTQTPSHQVTQMGQEVILRCVPISNHLYFYWYRQILGQKVEFLVSFYNNEISEKSEIFDDQFSVERPDGSNFTLKIRSTKLEDSAMYFCASSRSGTSTGELFFGEGSRLTVL.

This clonotype was picked up many times. The chain carries TRBV6-5 and TRBJ1-2, with D unresolved. This CDR3 is 14 amino acids long. V lost 2 bases and J 7 bases, leaving 14 bases between the germline ends. CDR1 is MNHEY, CDR2 SVGAGI, per germline. The CDR3 reads CASSYDPISRGYTF. The CDR3 DNA reads as TGTGCCAGCAGTTACGACCCAATCAGTCGTGGCTACACCTTC.

This clonotype has more than one count but fewer than ten. The chain is built from TRBV12-5 and TRBJ1-5; 7 positions match TRBD1. The CDR3 is 13 residues long. The ends lost 6 bases at V and 9 bases at J; junction bases unmatched: 8. The germline V gene has CDR1 LGHNT and CDR2 FRNRAP. Here the CDR3 reads CASGVSTGLPQHF. The CDR3 region has the DNA TGTGCTAGTGGGGTCTCGACAGGGCTGCCCCAGCATTTT.

This clonotype was counted many times. This chain uses TRBV12-3 or TRBV12-4 with TRBJ1-2, with a possible D match to TRBD1 (6 bases). Trimming cost V 8 bases and J 6 bases, with 13 bases left between them. The CDR3 has 12 amino acids. The CDR3 DNA is TGTGCCAGCCGACTCCAGGGGCATGGCTACACCTTC. Translated: CASRLQGHGYTF.

This clonotype was found many times. V usage is TRBV5-4 and J usage is TRBJ2-3; 14 nucleotides agree with TRBD2. V lost 3 bases and J lost 5; bases outside the gene matches: 5. The CDR3 extends over 16 amino acids. Germline CDR1 and CDR2: SGHNT and YYREEE (reference sequence). CDR3 amino acids: CASSSGLAGGGDTQYF. The CDR3 bases are TGTGCCAGCAGCTCCGGACTAGCGGGAGGTGGAGATACGCAGTATTTT.

This chain uses TRBV7-2 with TRBJ2-5; 8 bases are shared with TRBD2. Germline V lookup: CDR1 SGHTA, CDR2 FQGNSA. V gave up 5 bases and J gave up 2 bases; unmatched junction bases: 7. The CDR3 extends over 15 amino acids. CDR3 amino acids: CASSTGSGRQETQYF. DNA of the CDR3: TGTGCCAGCAGCACCGGGAGCGGGAGACAAGAGACCCAGTACTTC.

The gene calls are TRBV11-2 and TRBJ2-3, with 11 bases that match TRBD1. Germline loops: CDR1 SGHAT, CDR2 FQNNGV. The CDR3 has 17 residues. V shed 1 base, J shed 3 bases, and the junction held 6 bases outside the gene matches. The CDR3: CASSLVSGTGGTDTQYF. Written as DNA, the CDR3 is TGTGCCAGCAGCTTAGTTTCCGGGACAGGGGGAACAGATACGCAGTATTTT. Filled out from reference TRBV11-2 and TRBJ2-3, the complete variable domain reads EAGVAQSPRYKIIEKRQSVAFWCNPISGHATLYWYQQILGQGPKLLIQFQNNGVVDDSQLPKDRFSAERLKGVDSTLKIQPAKLEDSAVYLCASSLVSGTGGTDTQYFGPGTRLTVL.

This clonotype was counted many times. The V and J genes are TRBV6-1 and TRBJ2-2; a weak D match, TRBD2 (6 bases). Per the germline V gene, CDR1 is MNHNS and CDR2 is SASEGT. The CDR3 has 16 residues. Trimming shortened V by 4 bases and J by 5 bases, and 17 bases separated the two germline ends. Here the CDR3 reads CASSASTSGITGELFF. CDR3 DNA sequence: TGTGCCAGCAGTGCATCGACTAGTGGTATTACCGGGGAGCTGTTTTTT.

The chain uses TRBV4-2 and TRBJ1-3, with a tentative D call TRBD1 (5 bases). Germline V lookup: CDR1 LGHNA, CDR2 YNFKEQ. The CDR3 sequence is 14 residues long. V lost 5 bases and J lost 2, with 10 bases in between. The CDR3 here is CASSARGAGNTIYF. DNA for the CDR3: TGTGCCAGCAGCGCGAGGGGAGCTGGAAACACCATATATTTT.

At least ten counts were recorded for this clonotype. The CDR3 DNA is TGCGCCAGCTCCAAATCGGGGACTGAAGCTTTCTTT. This codes for CASSKSGTEAFF. The V call is TRBV10-2, the J call TRBJ1-1; D not certain. The CDR3 covers 12 residues. CDR1 is WSHSY and CDR2 is SAAADI in the germline V gene. Trimming took off 8 bases at V and 5 bases at J, with 12 bases between the two ends.

The chain employs TRBV20-1 and TRBJ2-1; D perhaps matches TRBD1 (6 bases). The CDR3 runs 13 residues. The ends were cut back, 3 bases at V and 4 bases at J, with 10 bases in the middle. CDR1 DFQATT and CDR2 SNEGSKA come from the germline V gene (reference sequence). CDR3 amino acids: CSASGTTYNEQFF. The CDR3 nucleotides are TGCAGTGCTAGCGGGACAACATACAATGAGCAGTTCTTC.

This clonotype was observed a few times. This chain joins TRBV30 and TRBJ1-2; 8 bases agree with TRBD1. The V gene end was trimmed by 5 bases and the J gene end by 8 bases; junction bases not matched to a gene: 10. Germline lookup yields CDR1 GTSNPN and CDR2 SVGIG (reference sequence). The CDR3 sequence is 13 residues long. The CDR3 loop is CAWALQGVGGYTF. Written as DNA, the CDR3 is TGTGCCTGGGCCCTACAGGGGGTTGGGGGCTACACCTTC.

The chain joins TRBV10-3 to TRBJ2-3; the D gene is possibly TRBD1 (7 bases). Germline values: CDR1 ENHRY, CDR2 SYGVKD. The CDR3 runs 11 residues. Trimming took off 6 bases at V and 10 bases at J, with 11 bases between the two ends. This CDR3 is CAISRGDSQYF. DNA of the CDR3: TGTGCCATCAGCAGGGGGGATTCGCAGTATTTT.

This clonotype was detected only a few times. The J gene is TRBJ2-7, the V gene TRBV4-2, with 12 bases aligning to TRBD2. The length of the CDR3 is 15 residues. Germline V lookup: CDR1 LGHNA, CDR2 YNFKEQ. Trimming removed 0 bases from V and 6 bases from J; junction bases left unmatched: 3. The CDR3 is CASSQDLLAGGEQYF. The CDR3 region has the DNA TGTGCCAGCAGCCAAGATTTACTAGCGGGAGGCGAGCAGTACTTC.

This clonotype was seen at least ten times. This chain connects TRBV11-3 to TRBJ2-3; D remains ambiguous. Trimming took 5 bases from V and 6 from J, leaving 12 bases between them. The CDR3 covers 13 residues. Germline V gene lookup returns CDR1 SGHNT and CDR2 YENEEA. Here the CDR3 reads CASSPLSLDTQYF. CDR3 DNA sequence: TGTGCCAGCAGCCCCCTCTCTCTGGATACGCAGTATTTT. Full variable domain (missing parts from reference TRBV11-3 and TRBJ2-3): EAGVVQSPRYKIIEKKQPVAFWCNPISGHNTLYWYLQNLGQGPELLIRYENEEAVDDSQLPKDRFSAERLKGVDSTLKIQPAELGDSAVYLCASSPLSLDTQYFGPGTRLTVL.